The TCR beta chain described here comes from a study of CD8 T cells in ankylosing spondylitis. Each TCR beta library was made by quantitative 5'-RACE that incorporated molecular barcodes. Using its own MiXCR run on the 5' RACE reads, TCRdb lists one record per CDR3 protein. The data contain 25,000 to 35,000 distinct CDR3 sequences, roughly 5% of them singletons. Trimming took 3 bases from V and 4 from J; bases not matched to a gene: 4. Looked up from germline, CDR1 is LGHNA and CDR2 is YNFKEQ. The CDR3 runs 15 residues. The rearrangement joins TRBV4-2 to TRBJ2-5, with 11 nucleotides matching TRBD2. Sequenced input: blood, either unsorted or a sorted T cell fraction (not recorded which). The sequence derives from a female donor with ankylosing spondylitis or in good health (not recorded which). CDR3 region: CASSQETSGVETQYF. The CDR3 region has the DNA TGTGCCAGCAGCCAGGAGACTAGCGGGGTAGAGACCCAGTACTTC.